This TCR beta chain was sequenced for a study of early T cells in non-severe SARS-CoV-2 infection. This CDR3 spans 17 amino acids. Germline V gives CDR1 SGHNT, CDR2 YYREEE (reference sequence). The ends lost 4 bases at V and 2 bases at J; junction bases unmatched: 9. TCRdb passed the 5' RACE reads through MiXCR, listing each CDR3 protein once. The repertoire consists of 80,000 to 100,000 distinct CDR3 sequences, with about an eighth occurring once and the leading ten covering 5.5% to 8%. The chain recombines TRBV5-4 with TRBJ2-2, with TRBD2 matching 9 bases. The sequence was obtained from an adult who was a healthcare worker with PCR-confirmed SARS-CoV-2 infection or an uninfected control (not recorded which). The sequenced sample was whole blood. The CDR3 DNA reads TGTGCCAGCAGCATCTATAGCGGGAGCTCCAACACCGGGGAGCTGTTTTTT. Translated: CASSIYSGSSNTGELFF.